A selection of T cell receptor beta chains follows, all from one sample in a study of blood T cell repertoires in COVID-19. Repertoires were generated with immunoSEQ multiplex PCR, while TCRdb's copy carries only in-frame clones and drops some. The sample includes 250,000 to 350,000 clones, around 90% seen only once; the top ten take over 2%. The material sequenced was peripheral blood. These receptors were taken from a woman aged 50 to 65 who had recovered from COVID-19. The CDR3 runs from the conserved cysteine through the conserved F or W. Fields, in order: D gene, J gene, V gene, CDR3 protein, CDR3 DNA. The D gene is left open where the match is weak.

d_gene: NA; j_gene: TRBJ1-2; v_gene: TRBV28; CDR3aa: CASIRLGDYGYTF; CDR3nt: TGTGCCAGCATCAGGCTCGGGGACTATGGCTACACCTTC
d_gene: TRBD2; j_gene: TRBJ2-5; v_gene: TRBV7-2; CDR3aa: CASSSRTSGSGGETQYF; CDR3nt: TGTGCCAGCAGCTCCCGGACTAGCGGGAGTGGTGGAGAGACCCAGTACTTC
d_gene: NA; j_gene: TRBJ1-6; v_gene: TRBV5-6; CDR3aa: CASSLDRERGSYNSPLHF; CDR3nt: TGTGCCAGCAGCTTGGACAGGGAGCGGGGCTCCTATAATTCACCCCTCCACTTT
d_gene: NA; j_gene: TRBJ2-5; v_gene: TRBV19; CDR3aa: CASSMPGLETQYF; CDR3nt: TGTGCCAGTAGTATGCCAGGACTGGAGACCCAGTACTTC
d_gene: NA; j_gene: TRBJ1-2; v_gene: TRBV5-1; CDR3aa: CASSLAEARDGYTF; CDR3nt: TGCGCCAGCAGCCTAGCGGAGGCTAGGGATGGCTACACCTTC
d_gene: TRBD2; j_gene: TRBJ2-5; v_gene: TRBV10-3; CDR3aa: CAISLAGGETQYF; CDR3nt: TGTGCCATCAGTTTAGCGGGAGGAGAGACCCAGTACTTC
d_gene: NA; j_gene: TRBJ1-2; v_gene: TRBV15; CDR3aa: CATSRDLGGLYGYTF; CDR3nt: TGTGCCACCAGCAGAGATCTGGGAGGCCTCTATGGCTACACCTTC
d_gene: TRBD2; j_gene: TRBJ2-5; v_gene: TRBV9; CDR3aa: CASSGGLARSHHETQYF; CDR3nt: TGTGCCAGCAGCGGGGGACTAGCTCGGTCCCACCACGAGACCCAGTACTTC
d_gene: TRBD1; j_gene: TRBJ1-5; v_gene: TRBV12-5; CDR3aa: CASGLGQGTGGNQPQHF; CDR3nt: TGTGCTAGTGGTTTGGGACAGGGGACTGGAGGCAATCAGCCCCAGCATTTT
d_gene: TRBD2; j_gene: TRBJ2-7; v_gene: TRBV28; CDR3aa: CASSTHWGGLGEQYF; CDR3nt: TGTGCCAGCAGCACCCACTGGGGGGGTCTTGGCGAGCAGTACTTC
d_gene: TRBD2; j_gene: TRBJ2-2; v_gene: TRBV7-2; CDR3aa: CASRKDSGGTGELFF; CDR3nt: TGTGCCAGCAGGAAGGATAGCGGGGGCACCGGGGAGCTGTTTTTT
d_gene: NA; j_gene: TRBJ1-5; v_gene: TRBV23-1; CDR3aa: CASSPGEQPQHF; CDR3nt: TGCGCCAGCAGTCCGGGGGAACAGCCCCAGCATTTT
d_gene: NA; j_gene: TRBJ2-7; v_gene: TRBV6-6; CDR3aa: CASSWLDRRQLYEQYF; CDR3nt: TGTGCCAGCAGTTGGCTTGACAGGCGCCAGCTATACGAGCAGTACTTC
d_gene: NA; j_gene: TRBJ1-2; v_gene: TRBV12-3/TRBV12-4; CDR3aa: CASTPRRGGYTF; CDR3nt: TGTGCCAGCACCCCCCGGCGGGGTGGCTACACCTTC
d_gene: TRBD2; j_gene: TRBJ2-1; v_gene: TRBV12-3/TRBV12-4; CDR3aa: CAGSGGAPNEQFF; CDR3nt: TGTGCCGGTAGCGGGGGGGCGCCCAATGAGCAGTTCTTC
d_gene: TRBD1; j_gene: TRBJ2-2; v_gene: TRBV5-1; CDR3aa: CASSLGTGPGELFF; CDR3nt: TGCGCCAGCAGCTTGGGGACAGGGCCGGGGGAGCTGTTTTTT